These T cell receptor beta chains were read from a single sample in a study of blood T cells in healthy people across ages. TCRdb itself ran the 5' RACE reads through MiXCR, one entry per CDR3 protein. This sample carries about 730,000 distinct CDR3 sequences, around 40% of them seen once, and the ten largest clones take under 25%. Sequenced input: blood. The source of these receptors is a woman in her fifties or sixties in good health. Both conserved end residues are part of each CDR3. Fields, in order: D gene, clone size, V gene, J gene, CDR3 DNA, CDR3 protein. D genes are given only for firm matches. A row's size may be missing; if present it is once, few, many or a size class.

>NA|NA|TRBV7-2|TRBJ2-5
TGTGCCAGCAGCTTAGTGCTCGGAGGGAGGGAGACCCAGTACTTC
CASSLVLGGRETQYF
>NA|NA|TRBV7-2|TRBJ2-1
TGTGCCAGCAGCTCGCTCCCCGGCAATGAGCAGTTCTTC
CASSSLPGNEQFF
>TRBD2|many|TRBV7-2|TRBJ2-7
TGTGCCAGCAGCGGGACTAGCGGGCCCTACGAGCAGTACTTC
CASSGTSGPYEQYF
>TRBD2|NA|TRBV7-2|TRBJ2-3
TGTGCCAGCAGCCGTAGTAGTAGCGGGTACACAGATACGCAGTATTTT
CASSRSSSGYTDTQYF
>TRBD2|few|TRBV2|TRBJ2-7
TGTGCCAGCAGTGACGGGAGGACCTACAATGAGCAGTACTTC
CASSDGRTYNEQYF
>NA|few|TRBV5-4|TRBJ2-7
TGTGCCAGCAGCTTGGCCGCTAGCTCCTACGAGCAGTACTTC
CASSLAASSYEQYF
>NA|few|TRBV5-1|TRBJ2-4
TGCGCCAGCAGCTTGGGTGTACGGACAGCCAAAAACATTCAGTACTTC
CASSLGVRTAKNIQYF
>NA|few|TRBV28|TRBJ1-6
TGTGCCAGCAGGGGGGGGGCTGAGCCCCTCCACTTT
CASRGGAEPLHF
>TRBD1|few|TRBV27|TRBJ2-7
TGTGCCAGCGGTGATCCGGGACAGGGGTGGACCTACGAGCAGTACTTC
CASGDPGQGWTYEQYF
>TRBD2|NA|TRBV11-2|TRBJ2-3
TGTGCCAGCAGCAAAAATGGACTAGCGGGAGCTACAGATACGCAGTATTTT
CASSKNGLAGATDTQYF
>NA|NA|TRBV3-1|TRBJ2-7
TGTGCCAGCAGCCAGAGATACAATGAGCAGTACTTC
CASSQRYNEQYF
>TRBD2|many|TRBV5-1|TRBJ2-5
TGCGCCAGCAGCTTGGTATCCAGCGGGGGGGGTCGAGCTGAGACCCAGTACTTC
CASSLVSSGGGRAETQYF
>TRBD1|NA|TRBV5-1|TRBJ1-4
TGCGCCAGCAGCCTCGGGACAGGGGGCGGTGAAAAACTGTTTTTT
CASSLGTGGGEKLFF
>NA|few|TRBV12-3/TRBV12-4|TRBJ2-2
TGTGCCAGCAGTTTTCCCAGGGCAGGGCCGAACACCGGGGAGCTGTTTTTT
CASSFPRAGPNTGELFF
>NA|NA|TRBV2|TRBJ1-2
TGTGCCAGCAGTGTGGTCGTCCGGGGCTATGGCTACACCTTC
CASSVVVRGYGYTF
>TRBD2|NA|TRBV2|TRBJ2-1
TGTGCCAGCAGTGAATGGGGCGGGAGGGCCGATGAGCAGTTCTTC
CASSEWGGRADEQFF
>TRBD1|NA|TRBV7-9|TRBJ1-2
TGTGCCAGCAGCCGTTTGGGACAGGAGAACTATGGCTACACCTTC
CASSRLGQENYGYTF
>NA|NA|TRBV5-1|TRBJ1-2
TGCGCCAGCAGCTTGGGATCGGTATCGGATGGCTACACCTTC
CASSLGSVSDGYTF
>TRBD1|NA|TRBV29-1|TRBJ2-2
TGCAGCGTTCAGGGGACAGGGGTTCCCGGGGAGCTGTTTTTT
CSVQGTGVPGELFF
>NA|few|TRBV7-2|TRBJ2-7
TGTGCCAGCAGCTCTCGGGCTAGGGCGCTTCGGGAGCAGTACTTC
CASSSRARALREQYF
>NA|few|TRBV3-1|TRBJ2-1
TGTGCCAGCAGCCAAGATGCGGGGCCGTACAATGAGCAGTTCTTC
CASSQDAGPYNEQFF
>NA|NA|TRBV27|TRBJ1-2
TGTGCCAGCAGTGTTGTCCCTCCCTATGGCTACACCTTC
CASSVVPPYGYTF
>TRBD1|NA|TRBV3-1|TRBJ1-4
TGTGCCAGCAGCCAAGGACAGGGCAAGGCTGAAAAACTGTTTTTT
CASSQGQGKAEKLFF
>TRBD1|NA|TRBV14|TRBJ1-1
TGTGCCAGCAGCCAAGCGCTGTACGGACAGGGGCTAAACACTGAAGCTTTCTTT
CASSQALYGQGLNTEAFF
>NA|NA|TRBV7-2|TRBJ2-7
TGTGCCAGCAGCTTACTACCGGGGGCTAGCGACTCCTACGAGCAGTACTTC
CASSLLPGASDSYEQYF
>NA|once|TRBV7-2|TRBJ1-6
TGTGCCAGCAGCTTGATAAGGGGCGGTAATTCACCCCTCCACTTT
CASSLIRGGNSPLHF
>TRBD1|NA|TRBV10-3|TRBJ2-6
TGTGCCATCAGCCTGCCAAACAGGGGCTCTGGGGCCAACGTCCTGACTTTC
CAISLPNRGSGANVLTF
>TRBD1|few|TRBV13|TRBJ2-5
TGTGCCAGCTTAAAGACAGGGCAAGAGACCCAGTACTTC
CASLKTGQETQYF
>NA|NA|TRBV12-3/TRBV12-4|TRBJ2-7
TGTGCCACCTCGTTGGAGGGGCGGTCCTACGAGCAGTACTTC
CATSLEGRSYEQYF
>NA|NA|TRBV7-2|TRBJ2-1
TGTGCCAGCAGCCCACCAGGGGATCCCTCCTACAATGAGCAGTTCTTC
CASSPPGDPSYNEQFF
>NA|NA|TRBV10-3|TRBJ1-1
TGTGCCATCAGTGAGGGGGGGGGCAACACTGAAGCTTTCTTT
CAISEGGGNTEAFF
>NA|few|TRBV5-1|TRBJ2-7
TGCGCCAGCAGCTCGGGAGTGGGCCTTTTCGAGCAGTACTTC
CASSSGVGLFEQYF